This T cell receptor beta chain was captured in a study of blood T cell repertoires in COVID-19. Overall study: Some COVID-19 samples were acute and others convalescent; all came from the United States, Italy and Spain. Sources were T cells, B-cell-depleted T cells, or PBMCs; the material itself was cDNA or gDNA.

Germline assignment: CDR1 WSHSY and CDR2 SAAADI. The CDR3 length is 18 residues. Trimming cost V 1 base and J 4 bases; bases outside gene matches: 10. This table comes from immunoSEQ multiplex PCR, and its TCRdb copy is limited to in-frame clones, with some not included. This table has approximately 170,000 clones, around 83% appearing once. V gene TRBV10-2 combines with J gene TRBJ2-2; 9 bases align to TRBD2. Sequences were obtained from peripheral blood. The TCR comes from a woman in her seventies who had recovered from COVID-19. CDR3 nucleotide sequence: TGCGCCAGCAGTGAGTTGGGGGGACTAGCAGTCTCCACCGGGGAGCTGTTTTTT. Translating gives CASSELGGLAVSTGELFF.